Each of the 12 T cell receptor beta chains below was sequenced from the same sample in a study of cytomegalovirus exposure and HLA in healthy donors (dated by TCRdb to 2017 to 2019). The library was prepared using the immunoSEQ multiplex PCR assay. The clones in this table, taken by TCRdb from immuneACCESS, are in-frame only. Not every clone is retained; where verified, under half of the shortfall comes from an unresolved V gene, and the cause of the rest is unknown. Across this sample there are over 150,000 clones, with less than 95% seen only once. The top ten clones comprise 3% of the sample. Sequenced sample: PBMCs. The source is a young woman in good health and CMV-seropositive.

The CDR3 protein is CATLIARGSNEKLFF. For the CDR3, the DNA is TGTGCCACCCTGATTGCGAGGGGGAGTAATGAAAAACTGTTTTTT. The chain uses TRBV28 and TRBJ1-4; tentatively, D is TRBD1 (6 bases). The CDR3 totals 15 residues. V gave up 10 bases and J gave up 4 bases, with 19 bases separating them. Per germline, CDR1 MDHEN and CDR2 SYDVKM.

The chain uses TRBV7-6 and TRBJ2-3; 9 positions match TRBD1. Germline V gives CDR1 SGHVS, CDR2 FNYEAQ. The CDR3 totals 18 residues. Trimming cost V 1 base and J 1 base; bases outside gene matches: 9. The DNA for the CDR3 is TGTGCCAGCAGCTTAGTAAACAGGGGGCCCACGGGCACAGATACGCAGTATTTT. This gives the protein CASSLVNRGPTGTDTQYF.

The rearrangement joins TRBV2 to TRBJ1-5; tentatively, D is TRBD1 (5 bases). Germline V gene sequence: CDR1 SNHLY, CDR2 FYNNEI. The CDR3 is made up of 15 amino acids. Between the trimmed V and J ends, which lost 4 bases and 7 bases, there was a span of 17 bases. The CDR3, as DNA: TGTGCCAGCAGTGCCGGGGACTTGGGCGCGCAGCCCCAGCATTTT. Translating it yields CASSAGDLGAQPQHF.

In this sample, this clone turned up a few times. The chain recombines TRBV6-1 with TRBJ1-2, with D possibly being TRBD1 (5 bases). The CDR3 is 12 residues long. V was cut by 6 bases and J by 4 bases, with 9 bases left in between. The germline V gene encodes CDR1 MNHNS and CDR2 SASEGT. CDR3 amino acids: CASREGTYGYTF. The DNA for the CDR3 is TGTGCCAGCAGGGAGGGGACCTATGGCTACACCTTC.

The chain carries TRBV11-2 and TRBJ2-7; TRBD2 is a possible D gene (5 bases). Germline CDR1 is SGHAT and CDR2 is FQNNGV. Trimming left V 1 base short and J 0 bases short, with 10 bases between. This CDR3 comprises 15 residues. The CDR3 coding sequence is TGTGCCAGCAGCTTAGGTACCGAGGGCTCCTACGAGCAGTACTTC. Protein: CASSLGTEGSYEQYF.

This clone is medium-sized in the sample. Other nucleotide sequences in the sample specify the same CDR3. The chain combines TRBV5-1 with TRBJ2-1; 7 bases agree with TRBD1. The length of the CDR3 is 15 residues. Per germline, CDR1 SGHRS and CDR2 YFSETQ. With V trimmed by 1 base and J by 4 bases, 5 bases remained unmatched. The CDR3 DNA reads as TGCGCCAGCAGCTTGCCGGGGACAGATTACAATGAGCAGTTCTTC. This codes for CASSLPGTDYNEQFF.

V usage is TRBV11-2 and J usage is TRBJ2-1; 7 bases line up with TRBD2. Germline CDR1 is SGHAT and CDR2 is FQNNGV. Unmatched junction bases numbered 13, after V lost 8 bases and J lost 6 bases. CDR3 length: 15 residues. DNA for the CDR3: TGTGCCAGCTCAAGATGGGCGGGAGTGGGCAATGAGCAGTTCTTC. Protein sequence: CASSRWAGVGNEQFF.

V usage is TRBV5-4 and J usage is TRBJ1-2, with D unclear. The germline CDR1 and CDR2 sequences are SGHNT and YYREEE (reference sequence). This CDR3 comprises 16 residues. Trimming shortened V by 4 bases and J by 9 bases, and 25 bases separated the two germline ends. CDR3 region: CASSLANAGPSRSYTF. The CDR3 DNA sequence: TGTGCCAGCAGCCTTGCCAATGCAGGCCCCTCTCGGAGCTACACCTTC. The variable domain in full, completed from reference TRBV5-4 and TRBJ1-2, reads ETGVTQSPTHLIKTRGQQVTLRCSSQSGHNTVSWYQQALGQGPQFIFQYYREEENGRGNFPPRFSGLQFPNYSSELNVNALELDDSALYLCASSLANAGPSRSYTFGSGTRLTVV.

This chain uses TRBV5-1 with TRBJ2-1; 9 positions agree with TRBD2. The V gene's germline CDR1 is SGHRS and CDR2 YFSETQ. The CDR3 length is 16 residues. The V segment lost 1 base and the J segment 6 bases; nucleotides outside the gene matches: 8. CDR3 sequence reads: CASSLKAGGPANEQFF. CDR3 DNA: TGCGCCAGCAGCTTGAAAGCGGGGGGCCCAGCCAATGAGCAGTTCTTC.

The gene calls are TRBV12-2 and TRBJ2-5; the D call TRBD2 from the table was never checked on the DNA. TRBV12-2 is a listed pseudogene. The CDR3 sequence is 16 residues long. The CDR3 here is CASRFSTEGYQETQYF. For the CDR3, the DNA is TGTGCAAGTCGCTTTTCAACGGAGGGATACCAAGAGACCCAGTACTTC.

This sequence joins TRBV12-5 and TRBJ2-5; TRBD2 matches at 9 bases. Germline CDR1 LGHNT, CDR2 FRNRAP. Trimming cost V 3 bases and J 1 base; bases outside gene matches: 0. The CDR3 consists of 14 residues. The CDR3 is CASGLAGGQETQYF. CDR3 DNA: TGTGCTAGTGGTTTAGCGGGGGGCCAAGAGACCCAGTACTTC.

This sequence joins TRBV5-1 and TRBJ2-7; 7 bases line up with TRBD2. The CDR3 is made up of 15 amino acids. CDR1 SGHRS and CDR2 YFSETQ come from the germline V gene. Trimming removed 4 bases from V and 5 bases from J; junction bases left unmatched: 12. In DNA form, the CDR3 reads TGCGCCAGCAGCGGGCGCCCGACTAGCATCCACGAGCAGTACTTC. Encoded protein: CASSGRPTSIHEQYF.